The next 4 T cell receptor beta chains were all read from a single sample in a study of blood T cell repertoires in COVID-19. Generated by immunoSEQ multiplex PCR, the TCRdb table keeps only in-frame clones and is missing some. This repertoire shows about 200,000 clones, about 78% found once; its top ten account for 5.5%. Sample: peripheral blood. Receptor source: a woman in her 70s with acute or convalescent COVID-19.

This clone was detected a few times. V and J are TRBV19 and TRBJ1-1, with 7 bases matching TRBD1. Trimming cost V 0 bases and J 10 bases; bases outside gene matches: 8. The CDR3 is made up of 14 amino acids. Germline V CDR1 and CDR2: LNHDA, SQIVND (reference sequence). In nucleotides, the CDR3 is TGTGCCAGTAGTATAGATCGGACAGGCCGAGGAGCTTTCTTT. It encodes CASSIDRTGRGAFF.

With respect to this clone: This sample also contains other DNA sequences that code for the same CDR3. In nucleotides, the CDR3 is TGTGCCTGGGGACAGGGAATCTCTGGAAACACCATATATTTT. Translated, it gives CAWGQGISGNTIYF. The V call is TRBV30, the J call TRBJ1-3; 8 bases are a match to TRBD1. This CDR3 region has 14 residues. J gave up 0 bases and V 5 bases, and 3 bases lay outside the gene matches. The V gene's germline CDR1 is GTSNPN and CDR2 SVGIG (reference sequence). Supplemented by reference TRBV30 and TRBJ1-3, the full variable domain reads SQTIHQWPATLVQPVGSPLSLECTVEGTSNPNLYWYRQAAGRGLQLLFYSVGIGQISSEVPQNLSASRPQDRQFILSSKKLLLSDSGFYLCAWGQGISGNTIYFGEGSWLTVV.

The CDR3 region has the DNA TGTGCCAGCAGCTTACCTCGCGATGAGCAGTTCTTC. Its translation is CASSLPRDEQFF. The rearrangement uses TRBV7-9 and TRBJ2-1; D is uncertain. The CDR3 runs to 12 residues. The V gene lost 2 bases and the J gene lost 8 bases, with 7 bases spanning the gap. CDR1 and CDR2 (germline): SEHNR, FQNEAQ (reference sequence).

This clone was detected once. The V call is TRBV7-9, the J call TRBJ2-2, with 7 positions matching TRBD1. Unmatched junction bases numbered 6, after V lost 5 bases and J lost 0 bases. Germline V CDR1 and CDR2: SEHNR, FQNEAQ (reference sequence). The CDR3 length is 16 residues. The CDR3 DNA reads TGTGCCAGCAGCCTAGGGGGACAGACGAACACCGGGGAGCTGTTTTTT. Translated, it gives CASSLGGQTNTGELFF.